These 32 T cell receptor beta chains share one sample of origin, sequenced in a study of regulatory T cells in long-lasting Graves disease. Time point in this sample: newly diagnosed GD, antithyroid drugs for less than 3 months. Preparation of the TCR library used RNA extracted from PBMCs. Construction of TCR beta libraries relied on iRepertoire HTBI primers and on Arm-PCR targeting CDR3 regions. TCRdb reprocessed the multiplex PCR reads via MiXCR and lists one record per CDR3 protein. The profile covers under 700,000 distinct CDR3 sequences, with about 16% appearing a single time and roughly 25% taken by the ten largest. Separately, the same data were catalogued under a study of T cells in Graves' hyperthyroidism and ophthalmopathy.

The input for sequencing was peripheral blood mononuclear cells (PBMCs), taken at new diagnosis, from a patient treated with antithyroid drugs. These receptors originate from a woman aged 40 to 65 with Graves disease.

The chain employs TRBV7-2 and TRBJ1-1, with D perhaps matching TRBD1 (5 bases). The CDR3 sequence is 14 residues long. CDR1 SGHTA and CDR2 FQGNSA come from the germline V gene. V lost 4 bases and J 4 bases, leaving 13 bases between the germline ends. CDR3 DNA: TGTGCCAGCAGCTCCCTTTGGGGGGGCACTGAAGCTTTCTTT. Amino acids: CASSSLWGGTEAFF. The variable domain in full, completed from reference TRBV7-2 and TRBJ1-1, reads GAGVSQSPSNKVTEKGKDVELRCDPISGHTALYWYRQSLGQGLEFLIYFQGNSAPDKSGLPSDRFSAERTGGSVSTLTIQRTQQEDSAVYLCASSSLWGGTEAFFGQGTRLTVV.

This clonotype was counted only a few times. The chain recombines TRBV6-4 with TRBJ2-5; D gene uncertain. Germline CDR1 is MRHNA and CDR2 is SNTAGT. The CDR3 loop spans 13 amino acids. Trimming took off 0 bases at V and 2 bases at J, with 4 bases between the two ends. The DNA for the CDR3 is TGTGCCAGCAGTGACTCGAATCAAGAGACCCAGTACTTC. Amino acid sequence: CASSDSNQETQYF.

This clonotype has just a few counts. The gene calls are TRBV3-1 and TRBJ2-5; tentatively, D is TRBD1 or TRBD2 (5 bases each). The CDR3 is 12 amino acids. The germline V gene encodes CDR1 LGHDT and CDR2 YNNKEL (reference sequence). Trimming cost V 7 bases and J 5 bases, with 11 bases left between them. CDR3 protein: CASITEGETQYF. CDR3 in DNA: TGTGCCAGCATAACCGAGGGGGAGACCCAGTACTTC.

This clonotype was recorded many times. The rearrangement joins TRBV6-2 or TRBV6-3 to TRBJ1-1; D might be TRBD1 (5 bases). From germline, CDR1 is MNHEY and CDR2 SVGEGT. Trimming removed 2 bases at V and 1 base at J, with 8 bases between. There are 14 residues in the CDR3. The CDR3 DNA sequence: TGTGCCAGCAGTTACGACAGCTGGAACACTGAAGCTTTCTTT. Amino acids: CASSYDSWNTEAFF.

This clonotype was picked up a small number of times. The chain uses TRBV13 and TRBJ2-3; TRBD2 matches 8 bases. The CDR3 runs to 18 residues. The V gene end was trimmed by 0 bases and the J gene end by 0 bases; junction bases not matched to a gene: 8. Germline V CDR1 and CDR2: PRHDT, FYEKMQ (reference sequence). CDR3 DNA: TGTGCCAGCAGCTTAGGGGGACTAGGTCCAAAAAGCACAGATACGCAGTATTTT. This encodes CASSLGGLGPKSTDTQYF. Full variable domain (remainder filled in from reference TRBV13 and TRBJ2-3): AAGVIQSPRHLIKEKRETATLKCYPIPRHDTVYWYQQGPGQDPQFLISFYEKMQSDKGSIPDRFSAQQFSDYHSELNMSSLELGDSALYFCASSLGGLGPKSTDTQYFGPGTRLTVL.

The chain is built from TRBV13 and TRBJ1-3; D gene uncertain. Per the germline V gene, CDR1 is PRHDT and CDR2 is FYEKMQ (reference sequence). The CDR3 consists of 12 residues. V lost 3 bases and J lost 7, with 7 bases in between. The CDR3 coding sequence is TGTGCCAGCAGCTTGGGTACTAACACCATATATTTT. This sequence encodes CASSLGTNTIYF.

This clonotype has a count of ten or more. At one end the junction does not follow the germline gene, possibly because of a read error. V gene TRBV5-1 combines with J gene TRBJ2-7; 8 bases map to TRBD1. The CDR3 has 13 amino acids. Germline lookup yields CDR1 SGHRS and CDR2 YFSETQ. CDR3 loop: CASSWTGSYEQYF. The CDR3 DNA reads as TGTGCCAGCAGTTGGACAGGGTCCTACGAGCAGTACTTC.

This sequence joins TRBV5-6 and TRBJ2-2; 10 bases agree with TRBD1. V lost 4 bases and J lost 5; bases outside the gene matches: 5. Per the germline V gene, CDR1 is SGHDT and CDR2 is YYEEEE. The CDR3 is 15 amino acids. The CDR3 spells CASSRDRGLTGELFF. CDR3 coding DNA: TGTGCCAGCAGCAGGGACAGGGGTTTGACCGGGGAGCTGTTTTTT.

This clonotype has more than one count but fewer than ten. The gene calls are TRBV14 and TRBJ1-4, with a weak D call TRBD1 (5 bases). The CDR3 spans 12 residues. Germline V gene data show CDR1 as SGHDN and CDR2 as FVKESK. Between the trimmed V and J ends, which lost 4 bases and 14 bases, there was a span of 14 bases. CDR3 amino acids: CASSLRTSRLFF. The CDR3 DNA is TGTGCCAGCAGCCTCCGGACAAGCCGGCTGTTTTTT.

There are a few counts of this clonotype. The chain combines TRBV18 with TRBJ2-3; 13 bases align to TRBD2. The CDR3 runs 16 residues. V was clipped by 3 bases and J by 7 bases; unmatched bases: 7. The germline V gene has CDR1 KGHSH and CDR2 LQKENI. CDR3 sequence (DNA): TGTGCCAGCTCACCGAAACTAGCGGGGGGGCCGAATACGCAGTATTTT. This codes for CASSPKLAGGPNTQYF. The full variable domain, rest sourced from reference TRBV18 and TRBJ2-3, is NAGVMQNPRHLVRRRGQEARLRCSPMKGHSHVYWYRQLPEEGLKFMVYLQKENIIDESGMPKERFSAEFPKEGPSILRIQQVVRGDSAAYFCASSPKLAGGPNTQYFGPGTRLTVL.

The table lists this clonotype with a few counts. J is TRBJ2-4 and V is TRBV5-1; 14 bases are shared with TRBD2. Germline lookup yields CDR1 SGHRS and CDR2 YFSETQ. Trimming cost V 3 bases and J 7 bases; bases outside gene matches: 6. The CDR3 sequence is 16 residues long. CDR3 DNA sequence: TGCGCCAGCAGCTACGGACTAGCGGGGGGAATCAACATTCAGTACTTC. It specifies CASSYGLAGGINIQYF.

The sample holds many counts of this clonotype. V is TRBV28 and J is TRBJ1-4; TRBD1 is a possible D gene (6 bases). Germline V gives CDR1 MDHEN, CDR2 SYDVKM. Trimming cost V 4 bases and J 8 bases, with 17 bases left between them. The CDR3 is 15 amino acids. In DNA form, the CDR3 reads TGTGCCAGCAGTTACACGACAGGCGTAGGGGAAAAACTGTTTTTT. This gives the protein CASSYTTGVGEKLFF.

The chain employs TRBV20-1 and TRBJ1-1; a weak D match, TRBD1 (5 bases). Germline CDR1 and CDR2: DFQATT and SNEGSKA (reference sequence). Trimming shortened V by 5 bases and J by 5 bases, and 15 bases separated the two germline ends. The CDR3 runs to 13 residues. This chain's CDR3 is CSAAVWGMTEAFF. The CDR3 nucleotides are TGCAGTGCTGCGGTTTGGGGGATGACTGAAGCTTTCTTT.

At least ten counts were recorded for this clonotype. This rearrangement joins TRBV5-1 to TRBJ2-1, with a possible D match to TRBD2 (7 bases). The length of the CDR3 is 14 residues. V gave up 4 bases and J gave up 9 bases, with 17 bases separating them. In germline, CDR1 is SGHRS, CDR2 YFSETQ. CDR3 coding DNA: TGCGCCAGCAGCCAGGGCGGGGGCGGTGGTGAGCAGTTCTTC. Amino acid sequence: CASSQGGGGGEQFF.

CDR3 coding DNA: TGTGCCAGCAGCCCGACGGCCGGGACTAGATCTCAGCAGTACTTC. This codes for CASSPTAGTRSQQYF. The J gene is TRBJ2-7, the V gene TRBV3-1; 8 bases agree with TRBD2. There are 15 residues in the CDR3. Germline assignment: CDR1 LGHDT and CDR2 YNNKEL (reference sequence). V was clipped by 4 bases and J by 8 bases; unmatched bases: 13.

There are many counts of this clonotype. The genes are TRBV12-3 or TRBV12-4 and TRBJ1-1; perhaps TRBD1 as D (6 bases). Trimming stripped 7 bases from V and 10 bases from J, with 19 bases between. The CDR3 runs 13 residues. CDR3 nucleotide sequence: TGTGCCAGCACCGAAGGGGGAGGGGCGCGAGCTTTCTTT. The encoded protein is CASTEGGGARAFF.

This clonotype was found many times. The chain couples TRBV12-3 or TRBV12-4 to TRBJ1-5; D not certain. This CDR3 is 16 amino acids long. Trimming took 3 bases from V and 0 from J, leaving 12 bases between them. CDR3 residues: CASSFLRPYSNQPQHF. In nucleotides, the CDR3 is TGTGCCAGCAGTTTTCTTAGACCCTATAGCAATCAGCCCCAGCATTTT.

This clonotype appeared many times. As DNA, the CDR3 is TGTGCCAGCAGCTTGCGGGACAGGGAGGTCAATGAGCAGTTCTTC. Amino acid sequence: CASSLRDREVNEQFF. The chain links TRBV11-3 to TRBJ2-1, with 9 nucleotides matching TRBD1. CDR1 SGHNT and CDR2 YENEEA come from the germline V gene. The CDR3 runs 15 residues. V was clipped by 3 bases and J by 6 bases; unmatched bases: 6.

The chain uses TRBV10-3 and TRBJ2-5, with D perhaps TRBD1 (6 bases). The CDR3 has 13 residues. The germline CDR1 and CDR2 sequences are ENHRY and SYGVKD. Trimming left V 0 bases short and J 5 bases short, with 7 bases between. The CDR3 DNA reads TGTGCCATCAGTGAGTCACAGGGCGAGACCCAGTACTTC. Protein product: CAISESQGETQYF.

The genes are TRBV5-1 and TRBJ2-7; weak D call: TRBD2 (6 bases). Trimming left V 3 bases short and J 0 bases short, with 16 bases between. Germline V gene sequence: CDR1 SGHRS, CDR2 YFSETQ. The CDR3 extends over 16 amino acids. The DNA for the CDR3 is TGCGCCAGCAGCTCGCTCTCTAGCGACCACTCCTACGAGCAGTACTTC. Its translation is CASSSLSSDHSYEQYF.

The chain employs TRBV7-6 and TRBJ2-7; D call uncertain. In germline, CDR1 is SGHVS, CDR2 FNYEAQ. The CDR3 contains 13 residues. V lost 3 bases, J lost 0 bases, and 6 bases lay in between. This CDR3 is CASSLYLSYEQYF. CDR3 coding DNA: TGTGCCAGCAGCTTGTATCTCTCCTACGAGCAGTACTTC. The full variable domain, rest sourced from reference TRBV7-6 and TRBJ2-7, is GAGVSQSPRYKVTKRGQDVALRCDPISGHVSLYWYRQALGQGPEFLTYFNYEAQQDKSGLPNDRFSAERPEGSISTLTIQRTEQRDSAMYRCASSLYLSYEQYFGPGTRLTVT.

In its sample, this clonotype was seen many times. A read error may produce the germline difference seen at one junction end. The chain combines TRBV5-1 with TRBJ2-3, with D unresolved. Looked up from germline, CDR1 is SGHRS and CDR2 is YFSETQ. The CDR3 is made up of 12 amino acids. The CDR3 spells CASSLGLDTQYF. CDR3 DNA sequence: TGTGCCAGCAGCTTAGGCCTGGATACGCAGTATTTT.

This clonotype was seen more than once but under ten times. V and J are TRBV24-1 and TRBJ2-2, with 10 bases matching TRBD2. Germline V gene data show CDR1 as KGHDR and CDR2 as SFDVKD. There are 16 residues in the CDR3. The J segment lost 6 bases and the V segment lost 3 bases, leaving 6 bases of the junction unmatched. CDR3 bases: TGTGCCACCAGTGATCTAGCGGGGGCAAACGCCGGGGAGCTGTTTTTT. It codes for CATSDLAGANAGELFF.

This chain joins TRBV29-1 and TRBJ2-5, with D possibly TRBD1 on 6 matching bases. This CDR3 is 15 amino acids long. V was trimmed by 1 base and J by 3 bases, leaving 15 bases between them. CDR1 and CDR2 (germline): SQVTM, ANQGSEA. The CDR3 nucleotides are TGCAGCGTTGAAGTCGGGACACTAGTAAAAGAGACCCAGTACTTC. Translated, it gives CSVEVGTLVKETQYF.

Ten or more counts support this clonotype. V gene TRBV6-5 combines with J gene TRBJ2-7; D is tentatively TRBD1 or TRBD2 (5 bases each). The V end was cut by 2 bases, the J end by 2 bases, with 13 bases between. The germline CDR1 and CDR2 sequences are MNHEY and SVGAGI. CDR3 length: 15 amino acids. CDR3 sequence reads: CASSYGTGRTYEQYF. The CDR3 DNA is TGTGCCAGCAGTTACGGAACGGGACGGACCTACGAGCAGTACTTC.

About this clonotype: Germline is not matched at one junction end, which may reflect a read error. The CDR3 is CASSQLTNEKLFF. The DNA for the CDR3 is TGCGCCAGCAGCCAGCTTACTAATGAAAAACTGTTTTTT. The chain couples TRBV11-3 to TRBJ1-4; D not resolved. Germline V CDR1 and CDR2: SGHNT, YENEEA. This CDR3 is built from 13 residues.

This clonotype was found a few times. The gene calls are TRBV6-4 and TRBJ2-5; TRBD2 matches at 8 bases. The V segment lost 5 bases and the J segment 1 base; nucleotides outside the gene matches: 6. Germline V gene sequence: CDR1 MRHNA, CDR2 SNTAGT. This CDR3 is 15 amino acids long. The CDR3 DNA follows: TGTGCCAGCAGTTACCTGAGCGGGGGCCAAGAGACCCAGTACTTC. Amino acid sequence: CASSYLSGGQETQYF.

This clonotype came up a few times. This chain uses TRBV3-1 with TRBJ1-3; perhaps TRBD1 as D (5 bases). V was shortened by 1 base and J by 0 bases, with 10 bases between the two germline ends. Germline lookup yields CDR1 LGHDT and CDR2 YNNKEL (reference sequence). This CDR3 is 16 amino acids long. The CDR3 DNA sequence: TGTGCCAGCAGCCAAGGGGGCAGGGTCTCTGGAAACACCATATATTTT. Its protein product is CASSQGGRVSGNTIYF.

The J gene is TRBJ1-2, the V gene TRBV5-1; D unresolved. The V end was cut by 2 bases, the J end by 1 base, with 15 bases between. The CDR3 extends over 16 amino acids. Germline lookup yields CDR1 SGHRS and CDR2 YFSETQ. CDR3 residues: CASSFGNGAGNYGYTF. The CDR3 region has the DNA TGCGCCAGCAGCTTCGGTAACGGAGCTGGTAACTATGGCTACACCTTC.

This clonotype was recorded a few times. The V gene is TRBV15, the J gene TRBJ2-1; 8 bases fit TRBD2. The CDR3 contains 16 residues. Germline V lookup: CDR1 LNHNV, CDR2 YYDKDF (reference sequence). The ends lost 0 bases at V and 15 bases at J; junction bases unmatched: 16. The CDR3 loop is CATSRDRVLAGSRWFF. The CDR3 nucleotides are TGTGCCACCAGCAGAGATAGGGTTTTAGCGGGGAGCCGGTGGTTCTTC.

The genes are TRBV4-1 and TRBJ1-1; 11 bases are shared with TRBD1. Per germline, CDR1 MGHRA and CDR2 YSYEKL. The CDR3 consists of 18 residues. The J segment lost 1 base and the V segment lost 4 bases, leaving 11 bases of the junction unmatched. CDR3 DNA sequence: TGCGCCAGCAGCCGGACAGGGGGCCGCCTCGGGCCGAACACTGAAGCTTTCTTT. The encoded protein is CASSRTGGRLGPNTEAFF.

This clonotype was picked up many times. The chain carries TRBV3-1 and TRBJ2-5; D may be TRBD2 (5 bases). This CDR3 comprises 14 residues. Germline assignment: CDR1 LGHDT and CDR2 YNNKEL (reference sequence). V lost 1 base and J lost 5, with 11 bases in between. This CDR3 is CASSQGAGRETQYF. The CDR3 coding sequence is TGTGCCAGCAGCCAAGGCGCGGGTCGGGAGACCCAGTACTTC.